Listed below are T cell receptor beta chains from one sample, sequenced in a study of blood T cell repertoires in COVID-19. Data came from immunoSEQ multiplex PCR; TCRdb stores just in-frame clones and leaves some out. The sample includes about 260,000 clones, roughly 87% seen only once; the top ten take roughly 2.2%. The sample consisted of peripheral blood. The receptor set was obtained from a woman aged 45 to 65 who had recovered from COVID-19. Each CDR3 is given with its conserved first and last residue. A D gene is named only where the DNA matches it firmly. Some rows have no size entry. The others give once, few or many, or a class for an expanded clone.

>13|TRBJ1-2|-|TRBV6-4|-
TGTGCCAGCCCAGACCGGTGCCTCAGGTACTACACCTTC
CASPDRCLRYYTF
>18|TRBJ2-1|once|TRBV4-2|TRBD2
TGTGCCAGCAGCCAAGATCCCGGACTAGCGGGAGGGCGAAATGAGCAGTTCTTC
CASSQDPGLAGGRNEQFF
>13|TRBJ1-6|-|TRBV6-5|TRBD1
TGTGCCAGCAGTCACAGGGGGAATTCACCCCTCCACTTT
CASSHRGNSPLHF
>14|TRBJ1-6|once|TRBV30|-
TGTGCCTGGAGTAACGGGGAACCTAATTCACCCCTCCACTTT
CAWSNGEPNSPLHF
>12|TRBJ1-1|-|TRBV28|-
TGTGCCAGCAGCCCCCAGGCCCCCGAAGCTTTCTTT
CASSPQAPEAFF
>15|TRBJ1-5|-|TRBV7-8|-
TGTGCCAGCAGCTTAGCACGGGGATCGGGACAGCCCCAGCATTTT
CASSLARGSGQPQHF
>17|TRBJ1-3|-|TRBV30|TRBD1
TGTGCCTGGAGCGAAAAGAGGTCACAGGGGGCTGGAAACACCATATATTTT
CAWSEKRSQGAGNTIYF
>14|TRBJ1-5|-|TRBV7-9|TRBD1
TGTGCCAGCAGCCCAGGACAGGCGAATCAGCCCCAGCATTTT
CASSPGQANQPQHF
>14|TRBJ2-5|once|TRBV6-5|-
TGTGCCAGCAGCCTCATAGCGGTCGAAAAGACCCAGTACTTC
CASSLIAVEKTQYF
>16|TRBJ2-3|-|TRBV7-2|-
TGTGCCAGCAGCTTAAAGGCGGGGTTAAGCACAGATACGCAGTATTTT
CASSLKAGLSTDTQYF
>17|TRBJ2-6|once|TRBV27|TRBD1
TGTGCCAGCAGTCATGACAGGGACCCCTCTGGGGCCAACGTCCTGACTTTC
CASSHDRDPSGANVLTF
>16|TRBJ2-6|-|TRBV7-8|-
TGTGCCAGCAGCCCGCGTCAAAGCTCTGGGGCCAACGTCCTGACTTTC
CASSPRQSSGANVLTF
>14|TRBJ1-5|few|TRBV27|TRBD1
TGTGCCAGCAGTTTACAGGGGGGCGATCAGCCCCAGCATTTT
CASSLQGGDQPQHF
>15|TRBJ1-1|once|TRBV5-4|TRBD1
TGTGCCAGCAGCTTCGGACAGGGGGCGCGTACTGAAGCTTTCTTT
CASSFGQGARTEAFF
>12|TRBJ2-2|-|TRBV5-5|-
TGTGCCAGCAGCTTGGTCCTCGGGGAGCTGTTTTTT
CASSLVLGELFF
>14|TRBJ1-2|once|TRBV7-6|TRBD1
TGTGCCAGCAGCCCGCGGACAGGGGATTATGGCTACACCTTC
CASSPRTGDYGYTF
>16|TRBJ1-6|-|TRBV12-1|-
TGTGCCAGCAAATTCGCACCCCCCCCTATATATTCACCCCTCCACTTT
CASKFAPPPIYSPLHF
>12|TRBJ2-2|-|TRBV10-3|-
TGTGCCATCACAGGAGGCACCGGGGAGCTGTTTTTT
CAITGGTGELFF
>13|TRBJ2-7|-|TRBV6-5|TRBD1
TGTGCCAGCAGTCGGACAGGGCCCACCGAGCAGTACTTC
CASSRTGPTEQYF
>13|TRBJ1-2|-|TRBV12-5|-
TGTGCTAGTGGTTTGGACAGAAACTATGGCTACACCTTC
CASGLDRNYGYTF
>13|TRBJ2-2|-|TRBV7-3|-
TGTGCCAGCAGCTCCCCAAACACCGGGGAGCTGTTTTTT
CASSSPNTGELFF
>14|TRBJ1-4|-|TRBV6-6|TRBD1
TGTGCCAGCAGTCGATCAGGGACAGTGGAAAAACTGTTTTTT
CASSRSGTVEKLFF
>17|TRBJ1-4|many|TRBV2|-
TGTGCCAGCAGTGAAGGATGGTTCGACGGGAGAGATGAAAAACTGTTTTTT
CASSEGWFDGRDEKLFF
>11|TRBJ2-1|-|TRBV27|-
TGTGCCGCGCGATCGGGGAATGAGCAGTTCTTC
CAARSGNEQFF
>13|TRBJ1-4|-|TRBV19|-
TGTGCCAGTAGTAACTTACAGGCTGAAAAACTGTTTTTT
CASSNLQAEKLFF
>15|TRBJ1-3|few|TRBV10-3|-
TGTGCCATCAGTGAGCCAGGGATCTCTGGAAACACCATATATTTT
CAISEPGISGNTIYF
>15|TRBJ1-4|-|TRBV7-4|TRBD1
TGTGCCAGCAGACCAAAGACAGGGATTAATGAAAAACTGTTTTTT
CASRPKTGINEKLFF
>14|TRBJ2-3|-|TRBV11-3|-
TGTGCCAGCAGCGCAGGGTCAAGCACAGATACGCAGTATTTT
CASSAGSSTDTQYF
>21|TRBJ1-1|-|TRBV18|TRBD1
TGTGCCAGCTCACCCCTACCATCAGGGGGCCCACACGCCACTAGGGACACTGAAGCTTTCTTT
CASSPLPSGGPHATRDTEAFF
>13|TRBJ2-7|-|TRBV29-1|-
TGCAGCGGTGGGGGCTCCATCCCCGGGGAGCAGTACTTC
CSGGGSIPGEQYF
>15|TRBJ1-1|-|TRBV3-1/TRBV3-2|-
TGTGCCAGCAGCCCAACAACAGGGAAGAACACTGAAGCTTTCTTT
CASSPTTGKNTEAFF
>14|TRBJ2-6|once|TRBV5-1|-
TGCGCCAGCAGCGAGGGATCTGGGGCCAACGTCCTGACTTTC
CASSEGSGANVLTF
>16|TRBJ2-3|-|TRBV4-3|-
TGCGCCAGCAGCCAAGAGATCGCGGGGAGCACAGATACGCAGTATTTT
CASSQEIAGSTDTQYF
>15|TRBJ2-3|once|TRBV29-1|TRBD2
TGCAGCGTTGATTACGGCGGGAGTCGCACAGATACGCAGTATTTT
CSVDYGGSRTDTQYF
>15|TRBJ1-2|-|TRBV28|TRBD1
TGTGCCAGCAGTGCCGGCAGGGGGCGCGACTATGGCTACACCTTC
CASSAGRGRDYGYTF
>15|TRBJ1-4|-|TRBV10-3|-
TGTGCCATCAGTGAGTCGGGGAGGACTAATGAAAAACTGTTTTTT
CAISESGRTNEKLFF
>13|TRBJ1-2|once|TRBV16|-
TGTGCCAGCAGTCACAGTCTTGGGAGTGGCTACACCTTC
CASSHSLGSGYTF
>13|TRBJ1-2|-|TRBV30|TRBD1
TGTGCCTGGAGCTTGACAGGGGCCTATGGCTACACCTTC
CAWSLTGAYGYTF
>14|TRBJ1-1|-|TRBV5-1|TRBD1
TGCGCCAGCAGCTATCAGGGGGGCCAGGGTGAAGCTTTCTTT
CASSYQGGQGEAFF
>14|TRBJ1-1|-|TRBV5-1|-
TGCGCCAGCAGCTTGATTCCAGCGAGCACTGAAGCTTTCTTT
CASSLIPASTEAFF
>14|TRBJ2-7|-|TRBV18|TRBD1
TGTGCCAGCTCGCCAAACAGGGGTAGCAACGAGCAGTACTTC
CASSPNRGSNEQYF
>14|TRBJ1-4|-|TRBV28|-
TGTGCCAGCAGGACGACAGGAAGTAATGAAAAACTGTTTTTT
CASRTTGSNEKLFF
>12|TRBJ2-1|-|TRBV7-3|-
TGTGCCAGCAGCCCAAACAGGGATGAGCAGTTCTTC
CASSPNRDEQFF
>14|TRBJ1-2|-|TRBV5-6|-
TGTGCCAGCAGCCTCCCTCTAGGGGGCTATGGCTACACCTTC
CASSLPLGGYGYTF
>16|TRBJ2-4|-|TRBV7-3|-
TGTGCCAGCAGCTTGCTAGGCGGGCTAGCCAAAAACATTCAGTACTTC
CASSLLGGLAKNIQYF
>19|TRBJ2-7|few|TRBV9|TRBD1
TGTGCCAGCAGTCCCGGGACAGGGAGTTCACCCCCTAGGAGAACCGAGCAGTACTTC
CASSPGTGSSPPRRTEQYF
>16|TRBJ2-7|-|TRBV27|TRBD2
TGTGCCAGCAGTTCGTCGGGAGGCTCAGTCTCCTACGAGCAGTACTTC
CASSSSGGSVSYEQYF
>13|TRBJ1-2|-|TRBV5-1|-
TGCGCCAGCAGCCCTTCCGGTCCCGGGGGCTACACCTTC
CASSPSGPGGYTF
>15|TRBJ2-3|-|TRBV11-3|-
TGTGCCAGCAGCTTCAGGGGCCAGGACACAGATACGCAGTATTTT
CASSFRGQDTDTQYF
>15|TRBJ1-1|once|TRBV5-1|TRBD1
TGCGCCAGCAGCACTGGACAGGGGCGACGGACTGAAGCTTTCTTT
CASSTGQGRRTEAFF
>13|TRBJ2-1|-|TRBV3-1/TRBV3-2|-
TGTGCCAGCAGCCTTAGTTTTTACAATGAGCAGTTCTTC
CASSLSFYNEQFF
>14|TRBJ1-1|-|TRBV7-2|-
TGTGCCAGCAGCTTAGCTCTGGGCAACACTGAAGCTTTCTTT
CASSLALGNTEAFF
>14|TRBJ2-1|-|TRBV5-1|-
TGCGCCAGCAGCTTGGAGAATAGCGGCAATGAGCAGTTCTTC
CASSLENSGNEQFF
>14|TRBJ1-1|-|TRBV18|TRBD1
TGTGCCAGCTCAACTGGACAGGGGTTGACTGAAGCTTTCTTT
CASSTGQGLTEAFF
>15|TRBJ2-1|-|TRBV5-1|TRBD2
TGCGCCAGCAGCGGAGGGACTAGCGGGGTCAATGAGCAGTTCTTC
CASSGGTSGVNEQFF
>11|TRBJ2-1|-|TRBV2|-
TGTGCCAGCAGAAGGAGTGGTGAGCAGTTCTTC
CASRRSGEQFF